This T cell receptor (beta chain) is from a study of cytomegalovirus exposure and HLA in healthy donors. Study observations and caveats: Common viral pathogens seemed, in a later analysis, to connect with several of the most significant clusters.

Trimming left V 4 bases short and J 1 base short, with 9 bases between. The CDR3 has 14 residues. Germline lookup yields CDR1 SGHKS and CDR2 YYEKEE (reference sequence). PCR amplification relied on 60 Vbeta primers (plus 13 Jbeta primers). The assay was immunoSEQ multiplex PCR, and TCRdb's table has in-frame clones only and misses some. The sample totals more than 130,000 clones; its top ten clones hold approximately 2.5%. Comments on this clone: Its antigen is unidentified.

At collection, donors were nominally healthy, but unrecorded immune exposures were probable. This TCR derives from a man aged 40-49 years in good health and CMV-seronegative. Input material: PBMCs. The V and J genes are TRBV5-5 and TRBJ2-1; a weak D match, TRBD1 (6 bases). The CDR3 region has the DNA TGTGCCAGCAGCCTCGACAGGTCCTACAATGAGCAGTTCTTC. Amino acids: CASSLDRSYNEQFF. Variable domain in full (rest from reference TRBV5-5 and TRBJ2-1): DAGVTQSPTHLIKTRGQQVTLRCSPISGHKSVSWYQQVLGQGPQFIFQYYEKEERGRGNFPDRFSARQFPNYSSELNVNALLLGDSALYLCASSLDRSYNEQFFGPGTRLTVL.